This TCR beta chain was sequenced for a study of shared clonotypes between healthy human individuals. Regarding this clone: Its antigen is not identified.

The J segment lost 5 bases and the V segment lost 1 base, leaving 10 bases of the junction unmatched. The CDR3 is made up of 18 amino acids. CDR1 is SGHAT and CDR2 is FQNNGV in the germline V gene. Study-level results: In contrast to clonotypes shared by all four donors, non-shared clonotypes had lower generation probabilities. How much donors shared clonotypes was expected to be affected by sequencing depth. Researchers sampled only blood; tissue repertoires likely differ.

Source study methods: Junction-only sequences without quality scores came from ImmunoSEQ, so filtering differed. The table came from immunoSEQ multiplex PCR; TCRdb's copy has only in-frame clones and leaves some out. V, J and clone size were drawn from that table, and D and trimming were deduced from the DNA. The data contain roughly 1.5 million clones, under 99% of them seen just once; the ten biggest clones take up less than 0.55%. This sequence originates from a man aged 25-45 years in good health. V and J are TRBV11-2 and TRBJ2-2, with 10 bases fitting TRBD2. The sequencing input was naive CD4+ T cells sorted from blood. Noted subset: CD45RA+ positively selected. This chain's CDR3 is CASSLAVLAGEGTGELFF. CDR3 coding DNA: TGTGCCAGCAGCTTAGCGGTCCTAGCGGGAGAGGGTACCGGGGAGCTGTTTTTT.